This T cell receptor (beta chain) originates from a study of regulatory T cells in long-lasting Graves disease. Deletions cut 4 bases from V and 7 bases from J, with 24 bases between. This CDR3 has 17 residues. In germline, CDR1 is SGHNT, CDR2 YYREEE (reference sequence). For TCR beta, libraries came from iRepertoire HTBI primers and Arm-PCR of CDR3 regions. One entry per CDR3 protein results from TCRdb running MiXCR on the multiplex PCR reads. The sample lists over 500,000 distinct CDR3 sequences; around 15% were seen once. Documented time point: newly diagnosed GD, antithyroid drugs for less than 3 months. RNA from PBMCs was the source of the TCR library. Only a few counts were recorded for this clonotype. The same specimen was also included in a second study, on T cells in Graves' hyperthyroidism and ophthalmopathy. According to that study: When the TCR CDR3 underwent first-round RT-PCR, the HTBI primer set was used.

This sequence was found in a woman aged 25 to 39 with Graves disease. The V call is TRBV5-4, the J call TRBJ2-1, with D possibly TRBD1 on 7 matching bases. The input for sequencing was peripheral blood mononuclear cells (PBMCs), taken at new diagnosis, from a patient treated with antithyroid drugs. The CDR3, as DNA: TGTGCCAGCAGCCGAGGGACAGCGGGTGTTGAGAGAAATGAGCAGTTCTTC. Its translation is CASSRGTAGVERNEQFF.